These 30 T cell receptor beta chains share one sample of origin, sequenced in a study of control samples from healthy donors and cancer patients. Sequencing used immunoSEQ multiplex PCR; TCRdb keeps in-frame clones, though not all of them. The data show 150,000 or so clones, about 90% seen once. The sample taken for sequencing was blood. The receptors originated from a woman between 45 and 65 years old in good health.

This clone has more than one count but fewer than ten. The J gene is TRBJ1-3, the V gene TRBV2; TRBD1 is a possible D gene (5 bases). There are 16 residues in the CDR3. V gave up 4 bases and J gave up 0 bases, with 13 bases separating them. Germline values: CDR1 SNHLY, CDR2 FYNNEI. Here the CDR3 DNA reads TGTGCCAGCAGTGTGGGGGGGGGAAACTCTGGAAACACCATATATTTT. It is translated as CASSVGGGNSGNTIYF.

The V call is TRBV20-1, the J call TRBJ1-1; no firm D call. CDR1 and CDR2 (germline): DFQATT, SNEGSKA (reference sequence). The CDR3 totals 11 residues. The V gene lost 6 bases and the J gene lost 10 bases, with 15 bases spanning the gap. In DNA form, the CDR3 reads TGCAGTGCCAACCTAGACCGAGGAGCTTTCTTT. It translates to CSANLDRGAFF.

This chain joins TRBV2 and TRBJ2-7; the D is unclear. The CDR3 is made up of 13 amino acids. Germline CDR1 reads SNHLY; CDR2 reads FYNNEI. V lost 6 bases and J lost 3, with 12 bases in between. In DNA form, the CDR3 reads TGTGCCAGCAGGATGGGTGGAAGCTACGAGCAGTACTTC. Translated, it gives CASRMGGSYEQYF.

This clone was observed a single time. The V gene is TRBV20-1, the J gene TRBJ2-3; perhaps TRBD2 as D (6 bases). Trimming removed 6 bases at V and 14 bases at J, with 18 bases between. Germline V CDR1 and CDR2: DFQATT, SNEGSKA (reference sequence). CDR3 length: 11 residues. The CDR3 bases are TGCAGTGCAGGAGTGGGGGGTTCACGGTATTTT. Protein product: CSAGVGGSRYF.

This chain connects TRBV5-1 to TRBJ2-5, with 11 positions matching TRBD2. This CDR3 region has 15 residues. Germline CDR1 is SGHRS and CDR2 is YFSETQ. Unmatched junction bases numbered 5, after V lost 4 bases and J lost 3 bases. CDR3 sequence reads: CASSQGTSGEETQYF. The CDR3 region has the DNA TGCGCCAGCAGCCAAGGGACTAGCGGTGAAGAGACCCAGTACTTC.

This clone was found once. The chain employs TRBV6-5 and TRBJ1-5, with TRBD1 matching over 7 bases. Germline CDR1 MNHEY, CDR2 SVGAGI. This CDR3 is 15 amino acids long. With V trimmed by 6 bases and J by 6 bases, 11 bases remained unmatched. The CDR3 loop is CASSATPRGPQPQHF. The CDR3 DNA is TGTGCCAGCAGCGCCACACCTAGGGGGCCTCAGCCCCAGCATTTT.

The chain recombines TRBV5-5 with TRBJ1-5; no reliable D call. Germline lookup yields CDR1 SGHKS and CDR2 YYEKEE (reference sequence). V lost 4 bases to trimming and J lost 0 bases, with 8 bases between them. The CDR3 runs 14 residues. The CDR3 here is CASSPGGSNQPQHF. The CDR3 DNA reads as TGTGCCAGCAGCCCTGGCGGTAGCAATCAGCCCCAGCATTTT.

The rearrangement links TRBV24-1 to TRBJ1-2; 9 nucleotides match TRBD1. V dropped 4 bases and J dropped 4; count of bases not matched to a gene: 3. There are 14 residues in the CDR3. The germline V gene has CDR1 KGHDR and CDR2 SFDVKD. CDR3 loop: CATSESGQGYGYTF. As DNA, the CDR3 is TGTGCCACCAGTGAGTCGGGACAGGGCTATGGCTACACCTTC.

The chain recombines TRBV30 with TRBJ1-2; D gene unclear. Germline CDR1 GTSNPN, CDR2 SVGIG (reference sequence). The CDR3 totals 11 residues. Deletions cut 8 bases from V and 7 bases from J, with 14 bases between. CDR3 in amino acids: CATRPGRGYTF. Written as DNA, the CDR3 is TGTGCCACCCGTCCCGGTCGTGGCTACACCTTC.

The CDR3 sequence: CASSTIGGNSPLHF. The DNA for the CDR3 is TGTGCCAGCAGTACAATAGGGGGGAATTCACCCCTCCACTTT. The chain joins TRBV27 to TRBJ1-6; maybe TRBD1 (6 bases). The germline V gene has CDR1 MNHEY and CDR2 SMNVEV (reference sequence). V was clipped by 5 bases and J by 7 bases, with 12 bases between them. The CDR3 loop spans 14 amino acids.

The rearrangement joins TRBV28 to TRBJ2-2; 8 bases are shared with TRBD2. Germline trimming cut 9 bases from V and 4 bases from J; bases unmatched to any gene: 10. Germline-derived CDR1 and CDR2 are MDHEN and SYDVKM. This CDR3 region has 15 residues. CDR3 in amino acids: CASRGGSPITGELFF. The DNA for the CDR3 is TGTGCCAGTCGCGGGGGGAGCCCCATCACCGGGGAGCTGTTTTTT.

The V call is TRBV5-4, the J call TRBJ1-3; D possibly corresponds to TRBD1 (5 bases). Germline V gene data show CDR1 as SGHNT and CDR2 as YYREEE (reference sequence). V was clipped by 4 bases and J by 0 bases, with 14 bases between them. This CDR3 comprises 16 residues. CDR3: CASSGGLTSSGNTIYF. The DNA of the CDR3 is TGTGCCAGCAGCGGGGGGTTGACTAGCTCTGGAAACACCATATATTTT.

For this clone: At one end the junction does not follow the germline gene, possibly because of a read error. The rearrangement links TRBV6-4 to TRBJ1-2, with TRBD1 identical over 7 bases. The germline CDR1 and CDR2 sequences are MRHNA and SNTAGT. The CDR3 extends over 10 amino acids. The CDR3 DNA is TGTGCCAGCAGGACAGGGTCCGGAGACTTC. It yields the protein CASRTGSGDF.

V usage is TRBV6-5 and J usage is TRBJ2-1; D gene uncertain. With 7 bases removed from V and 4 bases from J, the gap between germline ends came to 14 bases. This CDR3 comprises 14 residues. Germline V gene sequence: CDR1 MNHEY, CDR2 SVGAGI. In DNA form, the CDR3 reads TGTGCCAGCAAGGTTGGGAACGGTTACAATGAGCAGTTCTTC. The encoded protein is CASKVGNGYNEQFF.

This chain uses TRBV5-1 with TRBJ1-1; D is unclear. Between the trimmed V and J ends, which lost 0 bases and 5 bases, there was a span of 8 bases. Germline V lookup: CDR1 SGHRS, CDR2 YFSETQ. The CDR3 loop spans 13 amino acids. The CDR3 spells CASSLVTATEAFF. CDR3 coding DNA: TGCGCCAGCAGCTTGGTGACGGCGACTGAAGCTTTCTTT.

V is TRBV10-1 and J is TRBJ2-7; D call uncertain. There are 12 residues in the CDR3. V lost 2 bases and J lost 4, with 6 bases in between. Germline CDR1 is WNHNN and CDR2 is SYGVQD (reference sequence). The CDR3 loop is CASSEGSYEQYF. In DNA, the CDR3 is TGCGCCAGCAGTGAGGGCTCTTACGAGCAGTACTTC.

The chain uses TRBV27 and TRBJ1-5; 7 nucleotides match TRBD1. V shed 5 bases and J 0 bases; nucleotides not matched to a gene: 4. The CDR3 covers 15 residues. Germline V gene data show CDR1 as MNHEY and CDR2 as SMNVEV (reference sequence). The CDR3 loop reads CASSPGGNSNQPQHF. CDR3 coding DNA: TGTGCCAGCAGTCCAGGGGGGAATAGCAATCAGCCCCAGCATTTT.

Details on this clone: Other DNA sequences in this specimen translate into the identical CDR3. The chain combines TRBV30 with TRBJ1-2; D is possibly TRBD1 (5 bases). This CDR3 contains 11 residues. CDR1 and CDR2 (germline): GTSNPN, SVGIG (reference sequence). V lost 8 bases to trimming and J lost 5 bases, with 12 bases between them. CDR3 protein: CALGGVYGYTF. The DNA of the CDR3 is TGTGCCCTGGGAGGGGTTTATGGCTACACCTTC.

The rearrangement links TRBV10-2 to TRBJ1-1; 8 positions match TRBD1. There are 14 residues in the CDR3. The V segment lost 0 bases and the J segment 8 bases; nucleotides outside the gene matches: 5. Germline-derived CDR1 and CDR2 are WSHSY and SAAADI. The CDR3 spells CASSESRWDREAFF. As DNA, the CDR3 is TGCGCCAGCAGTGAGTCAAGATGGGACAGGGAAGCTTTCTTT.

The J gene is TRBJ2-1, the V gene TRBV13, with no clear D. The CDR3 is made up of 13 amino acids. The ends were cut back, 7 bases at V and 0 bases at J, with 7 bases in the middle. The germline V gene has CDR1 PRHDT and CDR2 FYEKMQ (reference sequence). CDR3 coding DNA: TGTGCCAGCACCCCCAGCTCCTACAATGAGCAGTTCTTC. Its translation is CASTPSSYNEQFF.

In DNA form, the CDR3 reads TGTGCCAGCAGCCTGCGTGGGGAGCAGTACTTC. This sequence encodes CASSLRGEQYF. The chain recombines TRBV7-8 with TRBJ2-7; D gene uncertain. Trimming removed 5 bases from V and 7 bases from J, with 9 bases in between. Germline V gene sequence: CDR1 SGHVS, CDR2 FQNEAQ. CDR3 length: 11 amino acids.

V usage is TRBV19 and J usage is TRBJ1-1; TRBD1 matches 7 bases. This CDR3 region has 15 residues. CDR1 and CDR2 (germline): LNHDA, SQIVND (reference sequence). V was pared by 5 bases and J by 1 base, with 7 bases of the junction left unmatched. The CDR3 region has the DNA TGTGCCAGTAGTTTGACAGGGAGAGAGAACACTGAAGCTTTCTTT. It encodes CASSLTGRENTEAFF.

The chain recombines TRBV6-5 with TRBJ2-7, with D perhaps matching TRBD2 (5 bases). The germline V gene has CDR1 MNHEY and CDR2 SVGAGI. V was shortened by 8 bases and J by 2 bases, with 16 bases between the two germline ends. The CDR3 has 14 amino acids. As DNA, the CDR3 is TGTGCCAGCTCTCAGAGGGCAGGCCCCTACGAGCAGTACTTC. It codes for CASSQRAGPYEQYF.

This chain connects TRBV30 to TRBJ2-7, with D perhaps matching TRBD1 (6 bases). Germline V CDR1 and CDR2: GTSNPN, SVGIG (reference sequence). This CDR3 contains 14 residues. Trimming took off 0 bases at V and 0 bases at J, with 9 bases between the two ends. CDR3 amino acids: CAWSVLGGSYEQYF. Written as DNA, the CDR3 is TGTGCCTGGAGTGTCTTAGGGGGCTCCTACGAGCAGTACTTC.

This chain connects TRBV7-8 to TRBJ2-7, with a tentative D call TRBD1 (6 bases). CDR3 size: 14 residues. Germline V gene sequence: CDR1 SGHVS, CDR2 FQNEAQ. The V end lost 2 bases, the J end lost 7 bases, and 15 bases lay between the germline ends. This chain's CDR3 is CASSLKGWGQEQYF. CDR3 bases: TGTGCCAGCAGCTTAAAAGGCTGGGGGCAAGAGCAGTACTTC.

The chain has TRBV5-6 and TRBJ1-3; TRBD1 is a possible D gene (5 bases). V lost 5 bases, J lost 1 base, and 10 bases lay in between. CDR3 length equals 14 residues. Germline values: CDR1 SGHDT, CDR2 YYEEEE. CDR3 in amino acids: CASRHRQSGNTIYF. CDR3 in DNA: TGTGCCAGCAGGCACAGACAGTCTGGAAACACCATATATTTT.

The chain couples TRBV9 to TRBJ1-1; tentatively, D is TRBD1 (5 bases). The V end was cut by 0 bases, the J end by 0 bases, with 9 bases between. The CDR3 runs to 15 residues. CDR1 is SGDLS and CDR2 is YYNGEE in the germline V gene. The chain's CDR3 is CASSVGGALNTEAFF. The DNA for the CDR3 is TGTGCCAGCAGCGTAGGAGGGGCCTTGAACACTGAAGCTTTCTTT.

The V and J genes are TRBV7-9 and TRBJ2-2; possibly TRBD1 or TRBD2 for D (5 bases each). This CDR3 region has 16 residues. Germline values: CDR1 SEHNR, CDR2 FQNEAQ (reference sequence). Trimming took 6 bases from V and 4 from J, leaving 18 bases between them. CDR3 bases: TGTGCCAGCAGATTACAACAGGCCGGGACCACCGGGGAGCTGTTTTTT. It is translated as CASRLQQAGTTGELFF.

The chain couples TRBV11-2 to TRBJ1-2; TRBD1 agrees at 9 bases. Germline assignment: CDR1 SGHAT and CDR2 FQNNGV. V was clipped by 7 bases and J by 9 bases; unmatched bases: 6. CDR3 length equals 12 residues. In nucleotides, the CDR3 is TGTGCCAGCACCGGGACAGGGATACGCTACACCTTC. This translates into CASTGTGIRYTF.

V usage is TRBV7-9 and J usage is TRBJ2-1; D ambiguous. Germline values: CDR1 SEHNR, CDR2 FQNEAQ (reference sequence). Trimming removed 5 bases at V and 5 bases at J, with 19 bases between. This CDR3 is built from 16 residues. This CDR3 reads CASSPPSDGPHNEQFF. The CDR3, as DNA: TGTGCCAGCAGCCCCCCCAGCGATGGTCCCCACAATGAGCAGTTCTTC.